This T cell receptor beta chain appears in the sequencing data of a study of T-cell reconstitution after alpha-beta-depleted transplantation in children. The library targeted TCRbeta and was prepared with unique molecular identifiers. TCRdb re-called the PCR reads with MiXCR, one entry per CDR3 protein. The sample holds a few hundred thousand distinct CDR3 sequences, over 40% seen once. Broader study findings: T-cell numbers and diversity, one year after transplant, stemmed largely from T cells that were newly produced. Expanded graft clones numbering several hundred reportedly gave rise to alpha-beta T cells about two months after transplant.

Remarks on this clonotype: Its antigen remains unidentified.

CDR1 MDHEN and CDR2 SYDVKM come from the germline V gene. With V trimmed by 2 bases and J by 8 bases, 5 bases remained unmatched. The CDR3 is 16 amino acids. The receptor was derived from a girl aged 2-10 years with aplastic anemia, due to receive a stem cell transplant. V is TRBV28 and J is TRBJ1-6; the match to TRBD1 covers 11 bases. Sequencing was performed on PBMCs, taken before TCRalphabeta/CD19-depleted stem cell transplant. CDR3 nucleotides: TGTGCCAGCAGTTTAGGGTGGACAGGGGGCTATTCACCCCTCCACTTT. Protein product: CASSLGWTGGYSPLHF.